The 24 T cell receptor beta chains in this list originate from one sample, sequenced in a study of T cell repertoires in ileal Crohn's disease. Assay used: immunoSEQ multiplex PCR; TCRdb lists only in-frame clones, some missing. The sample lists 2,300 or so clones; 90% to 98% were seen once. The sample comprised ileal tissue. These TCRs come from an adult with Crohn's disease.

The J gene is TRBJ1-1, the V gene TRBV5-1; D uncertain. Germline V lookup: CDR1 SGHRS, CDR2 YFSETQ. V lost 3 bases and J 11 bases, leaving 11 bases between the germline ends. CDR3 length equals 11 residues. The CDR3 DNA reads TGCGCCAGCAGCTCTACAAGGGAGGCTTTCTTT. It yields the protein CASSSTREAFF.

The chain joins TRBV7-2 to TRBJ2-3; no definite D call. The V gene's germline CDR1 is SGHTA and CDR2 FQGNSA. Trimming stripped 5 bases from V and 2 bases from J, with 5 bases between. The CDR3 contains 12 residues. The CDR3 region is CASSQITDTQYF. DNA for the CDR3: TGTGCCAGCAGCCAAATCACAGATACGCAGTATTTT. The full variable domain, rest sourced from reference TRBV7-2 and TRBJ2-3, is GAGVSQSPSNKVTEKGKDVELRCDPISGHTALYWYRQSLGQGLEFLIYFQGNSAPDKSGLPSDRFSAERTGGSVSTLTIQRTQQEDSAVYLCASSQITDTQYFGPGTRLTVL.

The chain carries TRBV14 and TRBJ1-3; no clear D. V lost 0 bases, J lost 1 base, and 16 bases lay in between. Germline V gene lookup returns CDR1 SGHDN and CDR2 FVKESK. This CDR3 has 18 residues. The CDR3 DNA sequence: TGTGCCAGCAGCCAAGATCTCGGGGTCATTCAATCTGGAAACACCATATATTTT. Its translation: CASSQDLGVIQSGNTIYF.

The chain is built from TRBV28 and TRBJ1-4; 7 bases align to TRBD1. There are 14 residues in the CDR3. The germline CDR1 and CDR2 sequences are MDHEN and SYDVKM. J was trimmed by 7 bases and V by 6 bases; bases with no gene match: 8. Here the CDR3 reads CASRTTGPGEKLFF. The CDR3 coding sequence is TGTGCCAGCAGGACGACAGGGCCAGGTGAAAAACTGTTTTTT.

The chain uses TRBV28 and TRBJ2-1; 7 bases map to TRBD1. The CDR3 contains 16 residues. Germline CDR1 MDHEN, CDR2 SYDVKM. V lost 6 bases to trimming and J lost 5 bases; unmatched junction nucleotides: 13. The CDR3 loop is CASRTDSRQGHNEQFF. CDR3 nucleotides: TGTGCCAGCAGGACCGACAGCCGACAGGGTCACAATGAGCAGTTCTTC.

DNA of the CDR3: TGTGCCAGCAGTCGAGCCTTGAATCAGCCCCAGCATTTT. This gives the protein CASSRALNQPQHF. This chain uses TRBV6-1 with TRBJ1-5, with no clear D. V lost 5 bases and J 4 bases, leaving 9 bases between the germline ends. This CDR3 is built from 13 residues. CDR1 and CDR2 from the germline V gene are MNHNS and SASEGT.

V gene TRBV5-5 combines with J gene TRBJ1-5; tentatively, D is TRBD1 (5 bases). The germline gives CDR1 SGHKS, CDR2 YYEKEE (reference sequence). Trimming took 0 bases from V and 4 from J, leaving 11 bases between them. CDR3 length: 15 residues. The CDR3 sequence is CASSLAGGLNQPQHF. The CDR3 DNA follows: TGTGCCAGCAGCTTGGCGGGGGGGTTAAATCAGCCCCAGCATTTT.

This clone has a single count. This sequence joins TRBV6-6 and TRBJ1-5, with D unresolved. This CDR3 is built from 14 residues. Germline V gene data show CDR1 as MNHNY and CDR2 as SVGAGI (reference sequence). The V and J ends lost 4 bases and 6 bases respectively, with 13 bases between them. Here the CDR3 DNA reads TGTGCCAGCAGTTTCAGTGCGGGGTCTCAGCCCCAGCATTTT. This encodes CASSFSAGSQPQHF.

The chain employs TRBV11-2 and TRBJ2-1, with D possibly matching TRBD1 (6 bases). From germline, CDR1 is SGHAT and CDR2 FQNNGV. The CDR3 consists of 14 residues. The V gene lost 2 bases and the J gene lost 7 bases, with 12 bases spanning the gap. CDR3: CASSLSQGPNEQFF. DNA for the CDR3: TGTGCCAGCAGCTTATCCCAGGGGCCGAATGAGCAGTTCTTC.

The chain is built from TRBV18 and TRBJ2-4; 8 nucleotides match TRBD1. With 2 bases clipped from V and 0 bases from J, the junction kept 6 bases outside the gene matches. Germline V CDR1 and CDR2: KGHSH, LQKENI. The CDR3 loop spans 17 amino acids. The CDR3 loop reads CASSPGQGQVAKNIQYF. CDR3 DNA: TGTGCCAGCTCACCAGGACAGGGTCAGGTAGCCAAAAACATTCAGTACTTC.

This clone was observed a single time. The CDR3 DNA reads as TGTGCCAGCAGCCACGAGACAGGGAAGTTACCCGGGGAGCTGTTTTTT. It encodes CASSHETGKLPGELFF. This chain links TRBV7-2 with TRBJ2-2; 7 bases are shared with TRBD1. V shed 5 bases, J shed 6 bases, and the junction held 12 bases outside the gene matches. Germline-derived CDR1 and CDR2 are SGHTA and FQGNSA. This CDR3 region has 16 residues.

V is TRBV7-9 and J is TRBJ1-6; 8 bases line up with TRBD1. V gave up 5 bases and J gave up 10 bases; unmatched junction bases: 7. The CDR3 has 14 residues. Germline assignment: CDR1 SEHNR and CDR2 FQNEAQ (reference sequence). The CDR3 DNA is TGTGCCAGCAGCCCGACAGGGGATGGGTCACCCCTCCACTTT. This sequence encodes CASSPTGDGSPLHF.

This chain links TRBV7-2 with TRBJ1-4; no reliable D call. V lost 2 bases and J lost 8, with 9 bases in between. The germline gives CDR1 SGHTA, CDR2 FQGNSA. The CDR3 length is 13 residues. The CDR3 DNA reads as TGTGCCAGCAGCTTACAGTCCGGGGAAAAACTGTTTTTT. It specifies CASSLQSGEKLFF.

The chain joins TRBV5-1 to TRBJ2-7; the D call may be TRBD1 or TRBD2 (6 bases each). The V gene lost 0 bases and the J gene lost 7 bases, with 14 bases spanning the gap. CDR1 is SGHRS and CDR2 is YFSETQ in the germline V gene. This CDR3 is built from 14 residues. The CDR3 DNA is TGCGCCAGCAGCTTGGGGGGGGCCGGGCGGGAGCAGTACGTC. Its protein is CASSLGGAGREQYV.

The V and J genes are TRBV5-6 and TRBJ1-2; D ambiguous. The CDR3 runs 14 residues. V gave up 0 bases and J gave up 4 bases, with 10 bases separating them. Germline V CDR1 and CDR2: SGHDT, YYEEEE. The CDR3 bases are TGTGCCAGCAGCTTGGGTTCTGGGCTCTATGGCTACACCTTC. Translating it yields CASSLGSGLYGYTF.

V gene TRBV5-5 combines with J gene TRBJ2-3, with D tentatively TRBD2 (6 bases). The V and J ends lost 1 base and 2 bases respectively, with 14 bases between them. Germline assignment: CDR1 SGHKS and CDR2 YYEKEE (reference sequence). The CDR3 consists of 16 residues. The DNA for the CDR3 is TGTGCCAGCAGCTTGTTCCTTTGGCGGGACACAGATACGCAGTATTTT. Protein product: CASSLFLWRDTDTQYF. Complete variable domain (other parts from reference TRBV5-5 and TRBJ2-3): DAGVTQSPTHLIKTRGQQVTLRCSPISGHKSVSWYQQVLGQGPQFIFQYYEKEERGRGNFPDRFSARQFPNYSSELNVNALLLGDSALYLCASSLFLWRDTDTQYFGPGTRLTVL.

The CDR3 bases are TGTGCCAGCAGTGACATGTACGAGCAGTACTTC. Residues: CASSDMYEQYF. The gene calls are TRBV25-1 and TRBJ2-7, with D unclear. Trimming took 3 bases from V and 4 from J, leaving 4 bases between them. This CDR3 has 11 residues. Germline CDR1 and CDR2: MGHDK and SYGVNS.

This clone showed up just once. Written as DNA, the CDR3 is TGTGCCAGCAGCATAGCAGGGTTCCTCGAGAACACTGAAGCTTTCTTT. Protein product: CASSIAGFLENTEAFF. The chain employs TRBV5-6 and TRBJ1-1; D perhaps matches TRBD1 (5 bases). The ends were cut back, 4 bases at V and 1 base at J, with 17 bases in the middle. The CDR3 contains 16 residues. The germline gives CDR1 SGHDT, CDR2 YYEEEE.

This rearrangement joins TRBV6-1 to TRBJ1-2; TRBD1 agrees at 8 bases. The CDR3 has 12 amino acids. V lost 11 bases, J lost 7 bases, and 9 bases stayed unmatched. Germline CDR1 reads MNHNS; CDR2 reads SASEGT. This chain's CDR3 is CAVLQGALGYTF. CDR3 nucleotide sequence: TGTGCCGTCCTCCAGGGGGCGCTTGGCTACACCTTC.

This rearrangement joins TRBV27 to TRBJ2-7, with 12 bases that match TRBD1. Germline assignment: CDR1 MNHEY and CDR2 SMNVEV (reference sequence). The CDR3 runs to 20 residues. The ends lost 0 bases at V and 0 bases at J; junction bases unmatched: 12. The CDR3 DNA reads TGTGCCAGCAGTTTATCTGGGACAGGGGGCGTACCCACCAGCTCCTACGAGCAGTACTTC. It translates to CASSLSGTGGVPTSSYEQYF.

This rearrangement joins TRBV28 to TRBJ2-1; no definite D call. This CDR3 is built from 12 residues. The V gene lost 6 bases and the J gene lost 2 bases, with 5 bases spanning the gap. Germline V gives CDR1 MDHEN, CDR2 SYDVKM. The DNA of the CDR3 is TGTGCCAGCAGGGGCCCCTACAATGAGCAGTTCTTC. As protein: CASRGPYNEQFF.

The chain carries TRBV19 and TRBJ2-1, with D possibly matching TRBD1 (6 bases). V was trimmed by 1 base and J by 2 bases, leaving 6 bases between them. The CDR3 spans 14 residues. Germline V gives CDR1 LNHDA, CDR2 SQIVND (reference sequence). CDR3: CASSIGQAYNEQFF. The CDR3 DNA is TGTGCCAGTAGTATAGGACAGGCCTACAATGAGCAGTTCTTC. Supplemented by reference TRBV19 and TRBJ2-1, the full variable domain reads DGGITQSPKYLFRKEGQNVTLSCEQNLNHDAMYWYRQDPGQGLRLIYYSQIVNDFQKGDIAEGYSVSREKKESFPLTVTSAQKNPTAFYLCASSIGQAYNEQFFGPGTRLTVL.

The rearrangement joins TRBV5-1 to TRBJ1-6, with 7 nucleotides matching TRBD1. V lost 0 bases and J lost 7; bases outside the gene matches: 4. The CDR3 consists of 15 residues. Per the germline V gene, CDR1 is SGHRS and CDR2 is YFSETQ. CDR3 sequence reads: CASSLGQGENSPLHF. The CDR3 DNA sequence: TGCGCCAGCAGCTTGGGACAGGGAGAGAATTCACCCCTCCACTTT.

The chain couples TRBV19 to TRBJ2-1, with TRBD1 matching 8 bases. This CDR3 has 15 residues. Trimming at V came to 3 bases and at J to 10 bases, leaving 11 bases not matched to a gene. Germline V gene sequence: CDR1 LNHDA, CDR2 SQIVND (reference sequence). CDR3 loop: CASSIWQGARWEQFF. The DNA of the CDR3 is TGTGCCAGTAGTATTTGGCAGGGGGCGCGTTGGGAGCAGTTCTTC.